The T cell receptor beta chain under discussion was sequenced for a study of sequential checkpoint blockade in melanoma. General study points: For nivolumab-first patients, baseline tumor clonality was associated with response. Rising tumor T-cell fraction and clonality meant about 30 times likelier benefit.

Clones were read by immunoSEQ multiplex PCR, and TCRdb kept only the in-frame ones, dropping some. The sample carries some 10,000 clones, roughly 23% recorded once. This clone was detected only a few times. Its antigen is still unknown. Treatment meaning: randomized to nivolumab then ipilimumab (arm A) or the reverse (arm B). The V gene's germline CDR1 is MNHGY and CDR2 SAAAGT. Trimming pared 6 bases from V and 7 bases from J, leaving 16 bases between. The CDR3 totals 13 residues. The chain is built from TRBV6-8 and TRBJ2-7, with D possibly matching TRBD1 (5 bases). The sequenced sample was tumor tissue (inferred from file names), obtained from a patient given nivolumab and ipilimumab in sequence. The clonotype comes from a human donor with melanoma. This chain's CDR3 is CASRHVGVGEQYV. As DNA, the CDR3 is TGTGCCAGCAGACACGTAGGGGTTGGAGAGCAGTACGTC.